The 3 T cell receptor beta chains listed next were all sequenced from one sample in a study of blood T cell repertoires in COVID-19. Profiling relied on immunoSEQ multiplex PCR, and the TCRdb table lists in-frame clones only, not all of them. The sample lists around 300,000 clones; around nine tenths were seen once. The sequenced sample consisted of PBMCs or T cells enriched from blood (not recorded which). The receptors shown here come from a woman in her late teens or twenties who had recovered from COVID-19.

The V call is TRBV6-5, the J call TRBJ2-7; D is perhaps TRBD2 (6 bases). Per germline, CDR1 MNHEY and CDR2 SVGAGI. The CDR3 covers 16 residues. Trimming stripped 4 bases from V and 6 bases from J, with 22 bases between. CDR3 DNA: TGTGCCAGCAGTTCCCGAGGAGGGCGCATGTTAAGCGAGCAGTACTTC. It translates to CASSSRGGRMLSEQYF.

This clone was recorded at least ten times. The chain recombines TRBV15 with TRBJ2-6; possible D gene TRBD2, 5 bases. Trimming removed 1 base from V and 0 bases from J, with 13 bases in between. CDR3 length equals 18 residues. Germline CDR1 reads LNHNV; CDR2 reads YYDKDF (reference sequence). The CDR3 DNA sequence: TGTGCCACCAGCAGAGGCCGGGAACACGGCTCTGGGGCCAACGTCCTGACTTTC. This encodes CATSRGREHGSGANVLTF.

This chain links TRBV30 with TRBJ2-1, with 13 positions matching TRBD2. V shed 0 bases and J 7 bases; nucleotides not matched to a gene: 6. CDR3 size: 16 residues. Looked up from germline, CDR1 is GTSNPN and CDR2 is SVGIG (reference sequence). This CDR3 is CAWSVGPGLAGNEQFF. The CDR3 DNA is TGTGCCTGGAGTGTAGGTCCGGGACTAGCGGGAAATGAGCAGTTCTTC.